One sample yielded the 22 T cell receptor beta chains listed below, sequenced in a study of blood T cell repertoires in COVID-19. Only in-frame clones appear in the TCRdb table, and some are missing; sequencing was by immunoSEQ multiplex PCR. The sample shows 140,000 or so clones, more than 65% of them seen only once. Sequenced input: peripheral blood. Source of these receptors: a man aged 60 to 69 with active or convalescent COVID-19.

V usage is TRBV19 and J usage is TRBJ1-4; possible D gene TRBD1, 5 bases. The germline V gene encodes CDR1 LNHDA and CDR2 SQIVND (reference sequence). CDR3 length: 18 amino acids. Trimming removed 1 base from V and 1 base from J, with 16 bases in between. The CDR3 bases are TGTGCCAGTAGTATAGTGAGGGACGGGAGCATAACTAATGAAAAACTGTTTTTT. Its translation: CASSIVRDGSITNEKLFF.

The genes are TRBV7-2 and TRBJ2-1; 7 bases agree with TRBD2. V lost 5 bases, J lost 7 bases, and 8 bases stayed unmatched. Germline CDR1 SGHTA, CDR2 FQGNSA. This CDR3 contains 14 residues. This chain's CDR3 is CASSPGTIVNEQFF. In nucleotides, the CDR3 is TGTGCCAGCAGCCCCGGGACTATCGTTAATGAGCAGTTCTTC.

CDR3 sequence (DNA): TGTGCAAGTCGCTTAGGGCCAGGGGGCAGGGAAAAACTGTTTTTT. Amino acid sequence: CASRLGPGGREKLFF. The chain is built from TRBV12-2 and TRBJ1-4; the DNA was not used to check the table's D call, TRBD1. TRBV12-2 is labeled a pseudogene. CDR3 size: 15 residues.

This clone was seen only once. In DNA form, the CDR3 reads TGTGCCAGCAAGTTAAGGGACAGAGCTAACACTGAAGCTTTCTTT. Translation: CASKLRDRANTEAFF. The chain couples TRBV2 to TRBJ1-1, with 7 positions matching TRBD1. Losses at the gene ends were 7 bases for V and 2 bases for J; bases not matched to a gene: 10. This CDR3 has 15 amino acids. CDR1 is SNHLY, CDR2 FYNNEI, per germline.

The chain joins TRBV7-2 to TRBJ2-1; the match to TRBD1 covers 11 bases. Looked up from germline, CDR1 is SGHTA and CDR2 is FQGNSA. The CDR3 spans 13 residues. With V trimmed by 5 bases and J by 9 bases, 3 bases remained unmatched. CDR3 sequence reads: CASSGQGAGEQFF. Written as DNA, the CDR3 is TGTGCCAGCAGCGGACAGGGGGCGGGTGAGCAGTTCTTC.

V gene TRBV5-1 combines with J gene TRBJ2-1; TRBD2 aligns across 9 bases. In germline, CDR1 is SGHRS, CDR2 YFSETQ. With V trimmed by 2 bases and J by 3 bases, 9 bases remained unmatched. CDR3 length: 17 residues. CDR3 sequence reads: CASSFFRGGAGYNEQFF. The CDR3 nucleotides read TGCGCCAGCAGCTTTTTTCGCGGGGGGGCCGGCTACAATGAGCAGTTCTTC.

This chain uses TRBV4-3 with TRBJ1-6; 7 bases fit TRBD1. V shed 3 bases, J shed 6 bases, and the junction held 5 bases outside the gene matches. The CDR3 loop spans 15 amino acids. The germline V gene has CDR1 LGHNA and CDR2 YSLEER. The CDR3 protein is CASSHDRASNSPLHF. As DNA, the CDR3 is TGCGCCAGCAGCCACGACAGGGCGAGTAATTCACCCCTCCACTTT.

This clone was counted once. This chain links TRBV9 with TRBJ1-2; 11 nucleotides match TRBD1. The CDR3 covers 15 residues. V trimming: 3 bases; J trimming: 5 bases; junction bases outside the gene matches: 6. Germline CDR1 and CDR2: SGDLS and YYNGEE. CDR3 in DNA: TGTGCCAGCAGCGACGGACAGGGGGCATTTTATGGCTACACCTTC. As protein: CASSDGQGAFYGYTF.

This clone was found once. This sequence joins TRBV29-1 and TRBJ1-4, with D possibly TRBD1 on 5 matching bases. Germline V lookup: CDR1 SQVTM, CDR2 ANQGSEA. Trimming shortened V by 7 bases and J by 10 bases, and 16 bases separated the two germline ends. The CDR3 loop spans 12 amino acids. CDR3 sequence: CSAAGPSGKLFF. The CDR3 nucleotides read TGCAGCGCCGCGGGGCCGTCAGGAAAACTGTTTTTT.

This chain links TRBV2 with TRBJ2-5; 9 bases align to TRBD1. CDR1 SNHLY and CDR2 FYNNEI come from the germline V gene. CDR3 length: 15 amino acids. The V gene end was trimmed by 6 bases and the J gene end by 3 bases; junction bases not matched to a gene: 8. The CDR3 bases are TGTGCCAGCAGGGTAACTGGGGACAGGGAAGAGACCCAGTACTTC. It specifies CASRVTGDREETQYF.

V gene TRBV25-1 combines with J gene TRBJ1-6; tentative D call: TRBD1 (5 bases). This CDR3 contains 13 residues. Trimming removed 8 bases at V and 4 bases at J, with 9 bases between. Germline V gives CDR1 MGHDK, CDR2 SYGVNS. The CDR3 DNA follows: TGTGCCAGCGGGGGGGTGTATAATTCACCCCTCCACTTT. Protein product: CASGGVYNSPLHF. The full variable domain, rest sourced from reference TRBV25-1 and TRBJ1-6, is EADIYQTPRYLVIGTGKKITLECSQTMGHDKMYWYQQDPGMELHLIHYSYGVNSTEKGDLSSESTVSRIRTEHFPLTLESARPSHTSQYLCASGGVYNSPLHFGNGTRLTVT.

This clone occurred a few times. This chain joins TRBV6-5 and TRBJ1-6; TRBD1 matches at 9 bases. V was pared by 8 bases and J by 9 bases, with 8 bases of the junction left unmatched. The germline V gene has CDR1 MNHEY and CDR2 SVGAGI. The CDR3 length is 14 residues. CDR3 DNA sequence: TGTGCCAGCTTAAAGGGACAGGGTGGTTCACCCCTCCACTTT. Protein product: CASLKGQGGSPLHF.

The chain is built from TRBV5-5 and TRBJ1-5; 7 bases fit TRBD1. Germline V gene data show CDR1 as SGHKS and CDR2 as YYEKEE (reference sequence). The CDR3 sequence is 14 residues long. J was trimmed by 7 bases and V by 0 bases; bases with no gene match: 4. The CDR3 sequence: CASSLETGRQPQHF. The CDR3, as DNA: TGTGCCAGCAGCTTGGAGACAGGGCGGCAGCCCCAGCATTTT.

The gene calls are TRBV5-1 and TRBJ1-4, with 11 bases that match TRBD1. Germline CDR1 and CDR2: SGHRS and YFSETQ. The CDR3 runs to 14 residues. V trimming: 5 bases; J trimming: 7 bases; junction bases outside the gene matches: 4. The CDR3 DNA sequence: TGCGCCAGCAGTCCCGGGACAGGGGGTGAAAAACTGTTTTTT. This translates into CASSPGTGGEKLFF.

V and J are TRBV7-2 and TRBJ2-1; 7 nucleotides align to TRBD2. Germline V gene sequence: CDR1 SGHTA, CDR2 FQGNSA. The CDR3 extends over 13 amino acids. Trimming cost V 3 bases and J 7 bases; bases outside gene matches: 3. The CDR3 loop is CASSLPGLNEQFF. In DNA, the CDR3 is TGTGCCAGCAGCTTGCCGGGACTAAATGAGCAGTTCTTC.

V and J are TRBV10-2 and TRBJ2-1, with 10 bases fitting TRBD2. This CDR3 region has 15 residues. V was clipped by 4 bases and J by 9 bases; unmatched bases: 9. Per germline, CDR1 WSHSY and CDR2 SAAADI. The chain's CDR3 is CASSALAGPTPEQFF. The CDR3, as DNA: TGCGCCAGCAGTGCACTAGCGGGACCTACCCCTGAGCAGTTCTTC.

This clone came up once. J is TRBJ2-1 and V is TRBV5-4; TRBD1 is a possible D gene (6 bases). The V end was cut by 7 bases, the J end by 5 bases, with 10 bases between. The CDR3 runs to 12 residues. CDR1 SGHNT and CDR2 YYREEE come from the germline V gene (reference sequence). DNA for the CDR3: TGTGCCAGCGGGGGCCTTAACAATGAGCAGTTCTTC. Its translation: CASGGLNNEQFF.

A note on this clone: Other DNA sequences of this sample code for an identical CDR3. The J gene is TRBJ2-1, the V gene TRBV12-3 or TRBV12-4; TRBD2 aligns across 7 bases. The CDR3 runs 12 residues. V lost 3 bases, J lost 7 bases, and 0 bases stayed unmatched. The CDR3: CASSFGGNEQFF. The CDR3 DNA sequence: TGTGCCAGCAGTTTCGGGGGGAATGAGCAGTTCTTC.

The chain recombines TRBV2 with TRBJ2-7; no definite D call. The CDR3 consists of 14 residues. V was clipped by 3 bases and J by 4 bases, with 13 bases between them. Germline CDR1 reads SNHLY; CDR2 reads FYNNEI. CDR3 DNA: TGTGCCAGCAGTGAGTTTTCCGGTCGTTACGAGCAGTACTTC. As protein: CASSEFSGRYEQYF.

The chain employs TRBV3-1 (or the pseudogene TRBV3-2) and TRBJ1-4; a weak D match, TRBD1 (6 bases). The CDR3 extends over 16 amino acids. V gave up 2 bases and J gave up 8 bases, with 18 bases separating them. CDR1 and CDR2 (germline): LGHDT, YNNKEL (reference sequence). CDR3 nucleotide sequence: TGTGCCAGCAGCCAATCAGGGGCAGGGTCCTCCGAAAAACTGTTTTTT. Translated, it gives CASSQSGAGSSEKLFF.

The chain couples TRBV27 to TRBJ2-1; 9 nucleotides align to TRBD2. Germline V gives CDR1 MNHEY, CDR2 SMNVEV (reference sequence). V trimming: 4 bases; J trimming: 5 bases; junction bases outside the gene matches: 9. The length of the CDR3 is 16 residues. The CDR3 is CASSSLSGSNHNEQFF. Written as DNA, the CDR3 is TGTGCCAGCAGTTCGCTTAGCGGGAGCAACCACAATGAGCAGTTCTTC.

DNA for the CDR3: TGTGCCAGTAGTTCGTTAACCGGGACTAGCGCGACCGGGGAGCTGTTTTTT. Translation gives CASSSLTGTSATGELFF. The chain couples TRBV19 to TRBJ2-2; the match to TRBD2 covers 10 bases. V was clipped by 5 bases and J by 5 bases; unmatched bases: 11. Germline V CDR1 and CDR2: LNHDA, SQIVND (reference sequence). This CDR3 is built from 17 residues.